These T cell receptor beta chains were read from a single sample in a study of vaccination and CD4 T cells after COVID-19. For these TCRs, the target antigens are not known. Each CDR3 protein gets one entry after TCRdb re-called the PCR reads with MiXCR. The sample holds approximately 10,000 distinct CDR3 sequences, roughly 80% seen once. Source material: CD4+ T cells from blood, cultured in vitro. Source of these receptors: a human donor who had recovered from COVID-19. Both conserved end residues are part of each CDR3. D genes are given only for firm matches. Rows give clone size only sometimes, using once, few, many, or a class for an expanded clone.

j_call v_call clone_size d_call cdr3_aa cdr3_nt
TRBJ2-3 TRBV7-2 few TRBD2 CASSSPGLARTDTQYF TGTGCCAGCAGCTCTCCGGGACTAGCTCGCACAGATACGCAGTATTTT
TRBJ2-7 TRBV20-1 NA TRBD2 CSARGPGTSGSGDEQYF TGCAGTGCTAGAGGCCCAGGGACTAGCGGGAGTGGGGACGAGCAGTACTTC
TRBJ2-1 TRBV2 NA TRBD1 CASRGQGYGEQFF TGTGCCAGCAGGGGACAGGGATATGGTGAGCAGTTCTTC
TRBJ1-5 TRBV2 NA TRBD1 CASWAGGGQPQHF TGTGCCAGTTGGGCAGGGGGAGGTCAGCCCCAGCATTTT
TRBJ1-6 TRBV20-1 NA NA CSASARSSYNSPLHF TGCAGTGCTAGTGCCAGGAGCTCCTATAATTCACCCCTCCACTTT
TRBJ2-5 TRBV2 NA TRBD2 CASMSSGGYQETQYF TGTGCCAGCATGTCTAGCGGGGGGTACCAAGAGACCCAGTACTTC
TRBJ2-7 TRBV6-2/TRBV6-3 NA TRBD1 CASSSTGTVMYEQYF TGTGCCAGCAGTTCAACCGGGACAGTTATGTACGAGCAGTACTTC
TRBJ1-6 TRBV5-4 NA NA CASSPAGAGMVSPLHF TGTGCCAGCAGCCCAGCGGGGGCAGGGATGGTTTCACCCCTCCACTTT
TRBJ2-1 TRBV7-9 NA TRBD2 CASKGSSGGAWQFF TGTGCCAGCAAGGGGAGTAGCGGGGGGGCCTGGCAGTTCTTC
TRBJ2-7 TRBV12-3/TRBV12-4 NA NA CASSIRGGAGYEQYF TGTGCCAGCAGTATCCGTGGGGGGGCAGGCTACGAGCAGTACTTC